This T cell receptor beta chain was documented in a study of shared clonotypes between healthy human individuals. On the study more broadly: Per donor, CD8 memory used one plate, CD8 naive used two, CD4 memory used three and CD4 naive used three.

Profiled with immunoSEQ multiplex PCR; TCRdb holds only in-frame clones, not every one. The sample has 2 million to 3 million clones; 93% are singletons. The CDR3 extends over 16 amino acids. Trimming at V came to 3 bases and at J to 7 bases, leaving 10 bases not matched to a gene. Germline values: CDR1 SGDLS, CDR2 YYNGEE. Sequencing was performed on naive CD4+ T cells from PBMCs. Subset reported: CD45RA+ positively selected. This receptor was identified in a man younger than 35 in good health. Some clones in this sample may be carry-over from other donors' samples. V gene TRBV9 combines with J gene TRBJ2-1; the match to TRBD2 covers 10 bases. The CDR3 loop is CASSATGLAFGNEQFF. CDR3 coding DNA: TGTGCCAGCAGCGCTACGGGACTAGCGTTTGGGAATGAGCAGTTCTTC.